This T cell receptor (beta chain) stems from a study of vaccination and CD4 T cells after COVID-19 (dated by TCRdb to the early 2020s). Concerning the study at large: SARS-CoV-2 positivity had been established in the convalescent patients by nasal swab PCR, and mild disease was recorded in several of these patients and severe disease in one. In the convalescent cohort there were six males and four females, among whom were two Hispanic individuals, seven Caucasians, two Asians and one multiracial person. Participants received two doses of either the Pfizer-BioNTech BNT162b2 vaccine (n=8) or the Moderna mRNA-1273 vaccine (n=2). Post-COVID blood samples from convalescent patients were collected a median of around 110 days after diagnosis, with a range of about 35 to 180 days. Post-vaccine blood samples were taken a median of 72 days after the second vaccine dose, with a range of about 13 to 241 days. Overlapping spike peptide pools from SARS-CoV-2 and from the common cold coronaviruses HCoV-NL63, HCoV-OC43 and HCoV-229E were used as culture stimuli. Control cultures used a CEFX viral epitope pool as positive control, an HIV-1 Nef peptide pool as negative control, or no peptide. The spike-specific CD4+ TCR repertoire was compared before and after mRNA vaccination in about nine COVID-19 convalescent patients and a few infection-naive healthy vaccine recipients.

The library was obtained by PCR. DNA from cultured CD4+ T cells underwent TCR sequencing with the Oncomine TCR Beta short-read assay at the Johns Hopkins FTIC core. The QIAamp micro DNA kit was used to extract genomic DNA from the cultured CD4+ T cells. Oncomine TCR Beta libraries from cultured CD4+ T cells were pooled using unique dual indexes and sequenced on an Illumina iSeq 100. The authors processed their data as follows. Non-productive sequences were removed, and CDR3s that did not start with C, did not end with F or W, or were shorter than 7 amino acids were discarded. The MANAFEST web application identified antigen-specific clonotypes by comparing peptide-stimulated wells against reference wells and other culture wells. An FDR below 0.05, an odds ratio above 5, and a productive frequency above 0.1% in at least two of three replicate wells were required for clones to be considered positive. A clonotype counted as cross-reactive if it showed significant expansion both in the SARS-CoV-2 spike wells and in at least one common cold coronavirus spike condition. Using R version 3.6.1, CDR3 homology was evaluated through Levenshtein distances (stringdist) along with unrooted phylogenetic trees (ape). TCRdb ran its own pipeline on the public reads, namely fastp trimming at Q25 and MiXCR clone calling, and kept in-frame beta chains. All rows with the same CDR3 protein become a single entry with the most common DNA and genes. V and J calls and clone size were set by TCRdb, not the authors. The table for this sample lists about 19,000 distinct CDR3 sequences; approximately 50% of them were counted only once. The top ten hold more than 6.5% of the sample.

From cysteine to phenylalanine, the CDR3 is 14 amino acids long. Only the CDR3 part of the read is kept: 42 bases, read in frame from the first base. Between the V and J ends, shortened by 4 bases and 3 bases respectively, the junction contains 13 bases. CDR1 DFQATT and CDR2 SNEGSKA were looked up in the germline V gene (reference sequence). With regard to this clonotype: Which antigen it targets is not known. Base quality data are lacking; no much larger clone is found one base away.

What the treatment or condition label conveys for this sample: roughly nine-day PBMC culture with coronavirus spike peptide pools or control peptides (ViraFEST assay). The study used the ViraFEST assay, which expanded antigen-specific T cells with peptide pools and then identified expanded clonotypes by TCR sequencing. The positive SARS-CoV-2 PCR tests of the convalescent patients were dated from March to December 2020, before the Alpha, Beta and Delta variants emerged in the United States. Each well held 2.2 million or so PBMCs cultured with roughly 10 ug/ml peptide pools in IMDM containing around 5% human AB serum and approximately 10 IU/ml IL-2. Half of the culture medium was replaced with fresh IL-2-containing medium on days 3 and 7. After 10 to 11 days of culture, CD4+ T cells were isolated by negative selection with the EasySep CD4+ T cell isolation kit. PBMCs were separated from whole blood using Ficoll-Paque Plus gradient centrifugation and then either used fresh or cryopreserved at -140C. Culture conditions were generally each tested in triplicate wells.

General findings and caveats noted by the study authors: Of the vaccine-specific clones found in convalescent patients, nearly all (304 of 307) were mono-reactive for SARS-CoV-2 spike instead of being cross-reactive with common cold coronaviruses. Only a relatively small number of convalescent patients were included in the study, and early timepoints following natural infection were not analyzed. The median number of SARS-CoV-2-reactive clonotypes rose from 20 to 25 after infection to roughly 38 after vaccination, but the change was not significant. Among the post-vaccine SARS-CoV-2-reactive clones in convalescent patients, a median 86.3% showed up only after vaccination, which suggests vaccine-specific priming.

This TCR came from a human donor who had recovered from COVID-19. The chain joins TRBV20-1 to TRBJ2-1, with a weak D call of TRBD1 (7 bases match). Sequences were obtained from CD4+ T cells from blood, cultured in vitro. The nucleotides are TGCAGTGCTATAAGGGGGCGGGGCTACAATGAGCAGTTCTTC. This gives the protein CSAIRGRGYNEQFF.